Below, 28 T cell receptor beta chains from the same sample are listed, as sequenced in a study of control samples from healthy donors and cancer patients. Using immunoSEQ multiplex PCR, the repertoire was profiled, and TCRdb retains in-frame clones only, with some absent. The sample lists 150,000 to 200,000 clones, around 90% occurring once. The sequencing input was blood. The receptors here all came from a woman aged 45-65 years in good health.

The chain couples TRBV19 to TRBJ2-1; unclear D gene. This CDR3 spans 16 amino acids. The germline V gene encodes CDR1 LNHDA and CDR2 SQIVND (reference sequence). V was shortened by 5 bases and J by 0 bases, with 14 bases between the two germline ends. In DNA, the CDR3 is TGTGCCAGTAGTTTGCGGTCCCGGAGCTCCTACAATGAGCAGTTCTTC. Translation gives CASSLRSRSSYNEQFF.

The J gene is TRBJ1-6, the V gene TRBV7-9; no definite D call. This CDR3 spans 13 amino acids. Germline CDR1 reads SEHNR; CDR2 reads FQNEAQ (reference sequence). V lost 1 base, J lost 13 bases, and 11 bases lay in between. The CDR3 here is CASSLGQREPLHF. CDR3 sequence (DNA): TGTGCCAGCAGCTTAGGGCAGCGGGAGCCCCTCCACTTT.

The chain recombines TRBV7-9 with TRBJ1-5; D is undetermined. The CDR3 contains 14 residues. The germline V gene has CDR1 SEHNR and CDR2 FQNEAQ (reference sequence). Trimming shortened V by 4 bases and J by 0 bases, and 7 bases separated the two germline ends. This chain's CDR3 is CASSWSSSNQPQHF. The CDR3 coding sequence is TGTGCCAGCAGCTGGTCCTCTAGCAATCAGCCCCAGCATTTT.

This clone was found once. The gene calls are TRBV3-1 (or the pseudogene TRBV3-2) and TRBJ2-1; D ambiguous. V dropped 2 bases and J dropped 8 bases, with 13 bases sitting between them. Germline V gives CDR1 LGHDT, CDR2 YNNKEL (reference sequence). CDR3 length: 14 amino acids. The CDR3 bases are TGTGCCAGCAGCCAAATCCCATCGACATATGAGCAGTTCTTC. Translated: CASSQIPSTYEQFF.

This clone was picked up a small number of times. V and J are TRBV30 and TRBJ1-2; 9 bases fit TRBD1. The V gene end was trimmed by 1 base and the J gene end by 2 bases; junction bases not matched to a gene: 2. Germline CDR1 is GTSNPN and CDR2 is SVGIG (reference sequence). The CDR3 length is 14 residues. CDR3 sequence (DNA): TGTGCCTGGAGTGGGGACAGGGCCAACTATGGCTACACCTTC. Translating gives CAWSGDRANYGYTF. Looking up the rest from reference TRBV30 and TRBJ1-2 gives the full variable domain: SQTIHQWPATLVQPVGSPLSLECTVEGTSNPNLYWYRQAAGRGLQLLFYSVGIGQISSEVPQNLSASRPQDRQFILSSKKLLLSDSGFYLCAWSGDRANYGYTFGSGTRLTVV.

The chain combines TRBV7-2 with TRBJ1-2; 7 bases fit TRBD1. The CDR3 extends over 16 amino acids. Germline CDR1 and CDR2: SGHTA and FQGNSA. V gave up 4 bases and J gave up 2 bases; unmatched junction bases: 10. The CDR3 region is CASSYLPGTANYGYTF. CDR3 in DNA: TGTGCCAGCAGCTACCTCCCCGGGACAGCAAACTATGGCTACACCTTC.

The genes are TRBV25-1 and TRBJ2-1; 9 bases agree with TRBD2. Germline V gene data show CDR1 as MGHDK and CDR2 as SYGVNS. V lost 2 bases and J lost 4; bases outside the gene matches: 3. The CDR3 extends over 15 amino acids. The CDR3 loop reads CASSESGRRYNEQFF. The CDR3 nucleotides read TGTGCCAGCAGTGAAAGCGGGAGGAGGTACAATGAGCAGTTCTTC.

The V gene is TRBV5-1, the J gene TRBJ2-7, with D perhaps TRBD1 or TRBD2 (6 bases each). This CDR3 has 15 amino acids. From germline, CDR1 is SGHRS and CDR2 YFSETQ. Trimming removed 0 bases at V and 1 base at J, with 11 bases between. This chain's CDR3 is CASSLAGAGSYEQYF. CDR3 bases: TGCGCCAGCAGCTTGGCGGGGGCAGGGTCCTACGAGCAGTACTTC.

The CDR3 DNA follows: TGTGCCAGTAGTTCCGGACATTGGAACACTGAAGCTTTCTTT. It specifies CASSSGHWNTEAFF. The chain joins TRBV19 to TRBJ1-1, with D perhaps TRBD1 (5 bases). Trimming took 5 bases from V and 1 from J, leaving 11 bases between them. The CDR3 has 14 amino acids. The germline V gene has CDR1 LNHDA and CDR2 SQIVND (reference sequence).

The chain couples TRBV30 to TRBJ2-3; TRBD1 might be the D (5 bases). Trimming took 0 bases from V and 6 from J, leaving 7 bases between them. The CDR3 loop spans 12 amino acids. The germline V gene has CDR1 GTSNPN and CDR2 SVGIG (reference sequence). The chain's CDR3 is CAWSVYRDTQYF. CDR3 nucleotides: TGTGCCTGGAGTGTCTACAGGGATACGCAGTATTTT.

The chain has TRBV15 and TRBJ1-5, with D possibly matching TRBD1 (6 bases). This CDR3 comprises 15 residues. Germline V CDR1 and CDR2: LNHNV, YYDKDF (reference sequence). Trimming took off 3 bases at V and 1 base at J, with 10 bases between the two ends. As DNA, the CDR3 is TGTGCCACCAGCAGTTCCAGGGGAAGCAATCAGCCCCAGCATTTT. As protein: CATSSSRGSNQPQHF.

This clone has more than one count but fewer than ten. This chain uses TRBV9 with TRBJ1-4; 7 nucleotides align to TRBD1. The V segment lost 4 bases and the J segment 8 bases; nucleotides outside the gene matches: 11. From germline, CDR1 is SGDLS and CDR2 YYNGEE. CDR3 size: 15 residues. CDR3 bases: TGTGCCAGCAGCCCTCGACAGGGAATGGGGGAAAAACTGTTTTTT. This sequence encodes CASSPRQGMGEKLFF.

The CDR3: CASSHTAGPLELFF. CDR3 sequence (DNA): TGTGCCAGCAGCCACACCGCAGGGCCTCTTGAGCTGTTTTTT. The chain is built from TRBV9 and TRBJ2-2, with D perhaps matching TRBD1 (5 bases). The CDR3 length is 14 residues. The V gene lost 4 bases and the J gene lost 11 bases, with 18 bases spanning the gap. CDR1 and CDR2 (germline): SGDLS, YYNGEE.

CDR3 DNA sequence: TGTGCCAGCAGTTTAGGGACTAGCGGACAGACCCAGTACTTC. The encoded protein is CASSLGTSGQTQYF. The rearrangement uses TRBV27 and TRBJ2-5; TRBD2 agrees at 11 bases. CDR3 length: 14 residues. V lost 2 bases to trimming and J lost 6 bases; unmatched junction nucleotides: 2. The germline V gene has CDR1 MNHEY and CDR2 SMNVEV (reference sequence).

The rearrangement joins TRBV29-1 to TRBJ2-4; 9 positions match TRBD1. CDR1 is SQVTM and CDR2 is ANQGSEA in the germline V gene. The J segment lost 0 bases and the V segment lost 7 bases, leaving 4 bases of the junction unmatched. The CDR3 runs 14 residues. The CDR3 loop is CSALDRGAKNIQYF. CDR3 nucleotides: TGCAGCGCCTTGGACAGGGGAGCCAAAAACATTCAGTACTTC.

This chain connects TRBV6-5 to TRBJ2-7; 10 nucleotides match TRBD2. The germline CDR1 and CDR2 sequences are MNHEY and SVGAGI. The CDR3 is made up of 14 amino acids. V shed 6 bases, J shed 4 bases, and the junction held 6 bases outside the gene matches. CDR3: CASRWTSGPYEQYF. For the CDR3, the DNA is TGTGCCAGCAGGTGGACTAGCGGACCATACGAGCAGTACTTC.

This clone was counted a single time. In DNA, the CDR3 is TGTGCCAGCAGCCTGGGGGTTTCCCCTGAAGCTTTCTTT. Translation: CASSLGVSPEAFF. The chain employs TRBV28 and TRBJ1-1; D possibly corresponds to TRBD1 (5 bases). The CDR3 runs to 13 residues. Germline CDR1 MDHEN, CDR2 SYDVKM. The germline V and J ends were trimmed by 6 bases and 6 bases, with 14 bases remaining between them.

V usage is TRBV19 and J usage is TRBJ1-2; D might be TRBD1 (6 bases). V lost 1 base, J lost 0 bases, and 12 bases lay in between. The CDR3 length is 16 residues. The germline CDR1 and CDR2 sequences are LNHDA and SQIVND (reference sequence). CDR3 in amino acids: CASSIAGQSANYGYTF. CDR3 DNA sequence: TGTGCCAGTAGTATAGCCGGACAGTCAGCTAACTATGGCTACACCTTC.

The CDR3 DNA reads TGCGCCAGCAGCCAAGATTTTCCGGCTCCCGTCGGGCAGTACTTC. This translates into CASSQDFPAPVGQYF. V is TRBV4-3 and J is TRBJ2-7; D is ambiguous. The germline CDR1 and CDR2 sequences are LGHNA and YSLEER. V shed 0 bases and J shed 9 bases, with 18 bases lying between them. The CDR3 spans 15 residues.

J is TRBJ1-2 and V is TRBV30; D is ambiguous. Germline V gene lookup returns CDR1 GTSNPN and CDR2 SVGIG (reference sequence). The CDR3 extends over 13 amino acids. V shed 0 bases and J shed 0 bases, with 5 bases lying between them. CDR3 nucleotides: TGTGCCTGGAGTGTCACAACTAACTATGGCTACACCTTC. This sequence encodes CAWSVTTNYGYTF.

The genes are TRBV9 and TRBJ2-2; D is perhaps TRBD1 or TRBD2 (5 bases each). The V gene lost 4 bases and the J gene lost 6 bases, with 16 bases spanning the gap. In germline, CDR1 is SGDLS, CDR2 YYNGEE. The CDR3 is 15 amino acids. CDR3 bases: TGTGCCAGCAGCCTCGGGGCAGTGGGCGCCGGGGAGCTGTTTTTT. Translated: CASSLGAVGAGELFF.

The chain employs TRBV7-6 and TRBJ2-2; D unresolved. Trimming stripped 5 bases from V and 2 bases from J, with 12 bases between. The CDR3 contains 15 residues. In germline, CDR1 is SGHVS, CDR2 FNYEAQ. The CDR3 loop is CASSQSGYNTGELFF. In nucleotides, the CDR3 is TGTGCCAGCAGCCAGAGTGGCTATAACACCGGGGAGCTGTTTTTT.

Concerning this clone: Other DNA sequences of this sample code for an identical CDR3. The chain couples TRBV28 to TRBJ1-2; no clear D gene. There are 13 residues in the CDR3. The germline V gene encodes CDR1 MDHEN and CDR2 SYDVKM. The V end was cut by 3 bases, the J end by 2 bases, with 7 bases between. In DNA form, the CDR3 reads TGTGCCAGCAGTTTGGATGGGAACTATGGCTACACCTTC. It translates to CASSLDGNYGYTF.

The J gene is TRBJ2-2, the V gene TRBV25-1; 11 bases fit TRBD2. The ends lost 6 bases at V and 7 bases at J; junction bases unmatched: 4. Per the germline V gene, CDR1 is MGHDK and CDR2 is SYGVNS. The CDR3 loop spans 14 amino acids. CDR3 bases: TGTGCCAGCAGGACTAGCGGGAAGGTCGGGGAGCTGTTTTTT. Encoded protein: CASRTSGKVGELFF.

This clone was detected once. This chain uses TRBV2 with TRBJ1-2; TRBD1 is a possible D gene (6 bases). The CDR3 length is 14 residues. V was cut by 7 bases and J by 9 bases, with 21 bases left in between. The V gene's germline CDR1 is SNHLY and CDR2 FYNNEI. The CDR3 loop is CASKRRDNYSRYTF. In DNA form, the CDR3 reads TGTGCCAGCAAGCGCCGGGACAATTACTCTCGCTACACCTTC.

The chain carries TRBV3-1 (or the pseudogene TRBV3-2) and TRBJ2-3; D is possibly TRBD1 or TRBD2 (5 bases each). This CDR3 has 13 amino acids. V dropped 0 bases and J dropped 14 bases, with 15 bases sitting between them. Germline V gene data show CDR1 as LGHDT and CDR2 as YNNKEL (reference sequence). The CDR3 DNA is TGTGCCAGCAGCCAAGAATGGGACCGATCTCCGTATTTT. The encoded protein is CASSQEWDRSPYF.

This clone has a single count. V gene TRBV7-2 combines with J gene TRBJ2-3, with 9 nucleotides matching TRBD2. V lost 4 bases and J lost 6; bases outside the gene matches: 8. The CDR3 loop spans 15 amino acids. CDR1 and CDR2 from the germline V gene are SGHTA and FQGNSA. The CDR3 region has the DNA TGTGCCAGCAGCTCTGGGACTAGCTGGGCGGATACGCAGTATTTT. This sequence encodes CASSSGTSWADTQYF.

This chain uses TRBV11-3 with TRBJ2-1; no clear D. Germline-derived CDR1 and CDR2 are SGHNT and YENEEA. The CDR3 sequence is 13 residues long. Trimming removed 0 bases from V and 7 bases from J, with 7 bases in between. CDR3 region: CASSLDQTNEQFF. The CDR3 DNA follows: TGTGCCAGCAGCTTAGATCAAACTAATGAGCAGTTCTTC.